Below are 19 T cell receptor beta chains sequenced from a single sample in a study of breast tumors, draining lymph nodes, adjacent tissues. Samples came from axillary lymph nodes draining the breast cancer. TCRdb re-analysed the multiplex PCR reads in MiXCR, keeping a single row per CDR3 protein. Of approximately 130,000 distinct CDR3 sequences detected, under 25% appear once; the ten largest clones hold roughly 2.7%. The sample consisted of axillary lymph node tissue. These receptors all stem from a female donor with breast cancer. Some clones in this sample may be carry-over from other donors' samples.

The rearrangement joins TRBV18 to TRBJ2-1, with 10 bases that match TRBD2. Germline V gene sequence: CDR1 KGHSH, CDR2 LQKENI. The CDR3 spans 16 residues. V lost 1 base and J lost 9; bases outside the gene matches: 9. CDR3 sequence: CASSPLSAGGRSEQFF. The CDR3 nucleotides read TGTGCCAGCTCACCACTTTCAGCGGGAGGGAGGAGTGAGCAGTTCTTC.

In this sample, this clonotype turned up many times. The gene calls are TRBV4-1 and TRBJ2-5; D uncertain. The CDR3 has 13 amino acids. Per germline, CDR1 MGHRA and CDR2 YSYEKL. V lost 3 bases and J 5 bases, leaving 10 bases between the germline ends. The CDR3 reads CASSQIGWETQYF. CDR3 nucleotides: TGCGCCAGCAGCCAGATTGGCTGGGAGACCCAGTACTTC.

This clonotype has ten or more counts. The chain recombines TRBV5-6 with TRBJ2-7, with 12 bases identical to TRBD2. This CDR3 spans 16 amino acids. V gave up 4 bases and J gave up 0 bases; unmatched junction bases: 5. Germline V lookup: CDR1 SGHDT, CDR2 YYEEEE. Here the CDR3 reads CASSPETSGSSYEQYF. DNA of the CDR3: TGTGCCAGCAGCCCGGAGACTAGCGGGAGCTCCTACGAGCAGTACTTC.

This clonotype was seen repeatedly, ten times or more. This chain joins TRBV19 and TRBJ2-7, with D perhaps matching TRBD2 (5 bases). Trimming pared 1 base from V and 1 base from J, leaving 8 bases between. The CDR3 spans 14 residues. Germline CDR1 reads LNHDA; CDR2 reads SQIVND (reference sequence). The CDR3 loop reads CASSIGSASYEQYF. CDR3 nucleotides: TGTGCCAGTAGTATAGGTAGCGCGTCCTACGAGCAGTACTTC. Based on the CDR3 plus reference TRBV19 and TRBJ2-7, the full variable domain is DGGITQSPKYLFRKEGQNVTLSCEQNLNHDAMYWYRQDPGQGLRLIYYSQIVNDFQKGDIAEGYSVSREKKESFPLTVTSAQKNPTAFYLCASSIGSASYEQYFGPGTRLTVT.

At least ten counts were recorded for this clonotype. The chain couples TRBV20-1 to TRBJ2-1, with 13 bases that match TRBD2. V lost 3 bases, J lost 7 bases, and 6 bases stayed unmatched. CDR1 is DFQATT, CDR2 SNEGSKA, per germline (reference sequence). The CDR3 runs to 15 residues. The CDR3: CSASLGLAGKNEQFF. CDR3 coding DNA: TGCAGTGCTAGTTTGGGACTAGCGGGAAAGAATGAGCAGTTCTTC.

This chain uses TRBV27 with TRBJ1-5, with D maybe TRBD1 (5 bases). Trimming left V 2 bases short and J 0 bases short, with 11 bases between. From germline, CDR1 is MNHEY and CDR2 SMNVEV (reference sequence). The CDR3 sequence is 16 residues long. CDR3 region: CASSLTGLHSNQPQHF. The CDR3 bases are TGTGCCAGCAGTTTAACAGGACTACATAGCAATCAGCCCCAGCATTTT.

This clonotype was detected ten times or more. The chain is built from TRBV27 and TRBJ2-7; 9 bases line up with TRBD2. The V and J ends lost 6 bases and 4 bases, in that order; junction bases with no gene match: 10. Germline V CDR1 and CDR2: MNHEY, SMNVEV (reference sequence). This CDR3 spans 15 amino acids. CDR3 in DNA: TGTGCCAGCAGCAATCGTCTAGCGGGGTTATACGAGCAGTACTTC. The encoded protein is CASSNRLAGLYEQYF.

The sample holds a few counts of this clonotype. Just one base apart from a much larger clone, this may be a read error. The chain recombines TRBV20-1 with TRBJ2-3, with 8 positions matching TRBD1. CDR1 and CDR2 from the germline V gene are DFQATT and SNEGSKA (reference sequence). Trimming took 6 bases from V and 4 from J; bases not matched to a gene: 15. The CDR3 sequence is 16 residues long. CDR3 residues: CSARCPWTGRSDTQYF. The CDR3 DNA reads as TGCAGTGCGAGATGCCCCTGGACAGGGAGGTCAGATACGCAGTATTTT.

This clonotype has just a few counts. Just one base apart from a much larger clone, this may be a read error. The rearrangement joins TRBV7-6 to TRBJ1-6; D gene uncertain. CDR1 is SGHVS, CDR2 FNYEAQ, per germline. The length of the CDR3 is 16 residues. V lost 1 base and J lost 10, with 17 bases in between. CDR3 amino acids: CASSLGMDLSLSPLHF. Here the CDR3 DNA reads TGTGCCAGCAGCTTAGGGATGGACCTTTCGCTCTCACCCCTCCACTTT.

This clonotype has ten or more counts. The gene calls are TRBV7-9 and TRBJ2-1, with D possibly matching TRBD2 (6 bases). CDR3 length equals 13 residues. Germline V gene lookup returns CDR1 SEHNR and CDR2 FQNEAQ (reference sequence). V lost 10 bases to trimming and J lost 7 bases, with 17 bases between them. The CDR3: CATDRGLENEQFF. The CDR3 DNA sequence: TGTGCCACGGACCGGGGACTGGAGAATGAGCAGTTCTTC.

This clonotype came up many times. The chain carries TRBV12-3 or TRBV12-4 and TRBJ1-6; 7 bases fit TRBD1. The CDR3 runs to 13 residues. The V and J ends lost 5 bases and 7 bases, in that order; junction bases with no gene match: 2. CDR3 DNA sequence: TGTGCCAGCAGTGGGGACAGCAATTCACCCCTCCACTTT. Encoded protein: CASSGDSNSPLHF.

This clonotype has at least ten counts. For the CDR3, the DNA is TGCAGTGCTAGAGATCTACCCGGGACAGGGGTTTTTAGCTCCTACGAGCAGTACTTC. Amino acids: CSARDLPGTGVFSSYEQYF. The chain joins TRBV20-1 to TRBJ2-7; 10 bases line up with TRBD1. J gave up 0 bases and V 0 bases, and 14 bases lay outside the gene matches. The CDR3 is made up of 19 amino acids. CDR1 is DFQATT, CDR2 SNEGSKA, per germline (reference sequence).

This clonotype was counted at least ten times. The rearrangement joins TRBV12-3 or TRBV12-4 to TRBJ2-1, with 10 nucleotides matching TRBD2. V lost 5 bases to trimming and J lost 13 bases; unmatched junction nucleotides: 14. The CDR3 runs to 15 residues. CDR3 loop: CASSPSGTSAREQFF. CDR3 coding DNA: TGTGCCAGCAGTCCCTCCGGGACTAGCGCTCGTGAACAGTTCTTC.

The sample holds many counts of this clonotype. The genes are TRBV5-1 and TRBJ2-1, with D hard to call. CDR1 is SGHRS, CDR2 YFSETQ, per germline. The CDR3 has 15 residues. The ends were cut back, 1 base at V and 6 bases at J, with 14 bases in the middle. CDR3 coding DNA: TGCGCCAGCAGCTTGTTAGGCCTCAAACCCAATGAGCAGTTCTTC. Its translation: CASSLLGLKPNEQFF.

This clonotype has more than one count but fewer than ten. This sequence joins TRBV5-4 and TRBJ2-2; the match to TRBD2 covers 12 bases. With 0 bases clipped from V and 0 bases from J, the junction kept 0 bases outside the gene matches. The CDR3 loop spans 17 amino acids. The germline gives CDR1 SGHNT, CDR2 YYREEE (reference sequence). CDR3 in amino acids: CASSLGLAGANTGELFF. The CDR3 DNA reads TGTGCCAGCAGCTTGGGACTAGCGGGAGCGAACACCGGGGAGCTGTTTTTT.

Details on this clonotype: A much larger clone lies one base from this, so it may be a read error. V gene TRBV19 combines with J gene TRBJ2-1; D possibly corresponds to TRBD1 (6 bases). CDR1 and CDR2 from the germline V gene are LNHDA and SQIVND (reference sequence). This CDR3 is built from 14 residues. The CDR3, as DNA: TGTGCCAGTAGTAGACGGGACACCTACAGTGAGCAGTTCTTC. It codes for CASSRRDTYSEQFF.

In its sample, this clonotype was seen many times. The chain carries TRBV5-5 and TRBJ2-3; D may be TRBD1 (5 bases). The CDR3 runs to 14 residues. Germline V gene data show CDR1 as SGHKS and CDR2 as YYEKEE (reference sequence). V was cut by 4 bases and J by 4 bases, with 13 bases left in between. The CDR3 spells CASSRIIGADTQYF. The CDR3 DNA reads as TGTGCCAGCAGCCGTATAATAGGGGCAGATACGCAGTATTTT.

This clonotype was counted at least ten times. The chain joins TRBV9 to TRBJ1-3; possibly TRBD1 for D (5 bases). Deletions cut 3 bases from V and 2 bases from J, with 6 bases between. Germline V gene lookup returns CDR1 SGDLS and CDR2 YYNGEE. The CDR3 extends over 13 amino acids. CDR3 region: CASSAGTGNTIYF. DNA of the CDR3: TGTGCCAGCAGCGCAGGGACTGGAAACACCATATATTTT.

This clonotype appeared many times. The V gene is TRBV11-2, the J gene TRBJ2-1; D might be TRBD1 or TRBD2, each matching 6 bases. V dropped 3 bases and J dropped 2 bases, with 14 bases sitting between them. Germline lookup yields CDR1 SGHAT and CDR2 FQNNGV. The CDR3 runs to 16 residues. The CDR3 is CASSFRGTFPYNEQFF. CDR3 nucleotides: TGTGCCAGCAGCTTCCGCGGGACATTTCCCTACAATGAGCAGTTCTTC.